What follows is one T cell receptor (beta chain) and its context. The CDR3 sequence is 14 residues long. Trimming removed 0 bases at V and 3 bases at J, with 6 bases between. CDR1 is SGHRS and CDR2 is YFSETQ in the germline V gene. Sequencing targeted TCR beta in blood CD8+ and CD4+ T cells. In contrast to the negatively isolated CD8+ and CD4+ T cells, TEMRA cells were FACS-enriched. These data are taken from a study of CD8 T cells in Susac syndrome. Study in general: Blood was drawn from Susac syndrome patients while they were therapy-naive, on corticosteroids, or on intravenous immunoglobulin alone.

Random hexamers primed reverse transcription of roughly 0.5 to 1 ug RNA. One entry per CDR3 protein results from TCRdb running MiXCR on the immunoSEQ multiplex PCR reads. The sample shows roughly 110,000 distinct CDR3 sequences, around 94% of them seen only once. The J gene is TRBJ2-2, the V gene TRBV5-1, with D tentatively TRBD2 (6 bases). Sequencing was done on a sample of CD8+ T cells from PBMCs. This sequence was found in a human donor with Susac syndrome. CDR3 loop: CASSLAGDTGELFF. CDR3 coding DNA: TGCGCCAGCAGCTTGGCGGGGGACACCGGGGAGCTGTTTTTT.